These 25 T cell receptor beta chains were sequenced from one sample in a study of OX40 agonist ivuxolimab in advanced cancers. Data came from immunoSEQ multiplex PCR; TCRdb stores just in-frame clones and leaves some out. The sample holds 15,000 to 20,000 clones, approximately 80% seen once. Here the sequenced sample was CD4+ or CD8+ T cells sorted from blood, taken in a trial of the OX40 agonist ivuxolimab. All receptors come from an adult with an advanced solid tumor such as melanoma, head and neck, liver or kidney cancer.

This chain joins TRBV13 and TRBJ2-1, with 11 nucleotides matching TRBD2. V dropped 5 bases and J dropped 4; count of bases not matched to a gene: 4. From germline, CDR1 is PRHDT and CDR2 FYEKMQ (reference sequence). The CDR3 is 15 amino acids. CDR3 sequence reads: CASSPRTSGYNEQFF. The CDR3 nucleotides are TGTGCCAGCAGCCCCCGGACTAGCGGGTACAATGAGCAGTTCTTC.

The chain employs TRBV5-1 and TRBJ1-2, with D unclear. CDR3 length: 13 amino acids. V lost 0 bases and J 4 bases, leaving 7 bases between the germline ends. Germline-derived CDR1 and CDR2 are SGHRS and YFSETQ. The CDR3 DNA reads as TGCGCCAGCAGCTTGGAGGGTTCCTATGGCTACACCTTC. Residues: CASSLEGSYGYTF.

J is TRBJ2-5 and V is TRBV7-9; the match to TRBD1 covers 8 bases. Germline V gene lookup returns CDR1 SEHNR and CDR2 FQNEAQ (reference sequence). There are 12 residues in the CDR3. The ends lost 4 bases at V and 11 bases at J; junction bases unmatched: 6. The CDR3 sequence: CASSSTGVEQYF. CDR3 nucleotide sequence: TGTGCCAGCAGCTCGACAGGGGTTGAGCAGTACTTC.

This rearrangement joins TRBV9 to TRBJ2-1; 9 bases are shared with TRBD1. Germline assignment: CDR1 SGDLS and CDR2 YYNGEE. CDR3 length equals 16 residues. With 7 bases clipped from V and 6 bases from J, the junction kept 14 bases outside the gene matches. The CDR3 DNA sequence: TGTGCCAGCCTTCTGCCCGACAGGGGGTTCAGCAATGAGCAGTTCTTC. Protein sequence: CASLLPDRGFSNEQFF.

The V and J genes are TRBV7-3 and TRBJ2-1; a possible D gene is TRBD2 (5 bases). The CDR3 loop spans 12 amino acids. V was shortened by 4 bases and J by 9 bases, with 10 bases between the two germline ends. Germline CDR1 SGHTA, CDR2 FQGTGA. The CDR3 DNA is TGTGCCAGCAGCTCCCAAAGCGGTGAGCAGTTCTTC. It is translated as CASSSQSGEQFF.

The rearrangement uses TRBV7-2 and TRBJ2-7; 11 positions match TRBD2. The CDR3 loop spans 16 amino acids. After removal of 6 bases from V and 4 bases from J, the junction contained 11 bases not matched to a gene. Germline loops: CDR1 SGHTA, CDR2 FQGNSA. CDR3 region: CASSPRTSGRNYEQYF. The CDR3 DNA reads as TGTGCCAGCAGTCCTCGCACTAGCGGGAGAAATTACGAGCAGTACTTC.

The V call is TRBV4-1, the J call TRBJ2-1; weak D call: TRBD2 (7 bases). V lost 2 bases, J lost 10 bases, and 24 bases lay in between. CDR3 size: 17 residues. Germline V gene lookup returns CDR1 MGHRA and CDR2 YSYEKL. The CDR3 nucleotides are TGCGCCAGCAGCCAAACGAATAGGGGGGGGAGGGCTGACGAGCAGTTCTTC. As protein: CASSQTNRGGRADEQFF.

This chain uses TRBV28 with TRBJ2-7, with a possible D match to TRBD2 (5 bases). Trimming left V 3 bases short and J 4 bases short, with 7 bases between. CDR1 is MDHEN, CDR2 SYDVKM, per germline. This CDR3 is 12 amino acids long. CDR3 in DNA: TGTGCCAGCAGTTTCCGGGGTTACGAGCAGTACTTC. Amino acid sequence: CASSFRGYEQYF.

The chain recombines TRBV6-5 with TRBJ1-5; TRBD1 might be the D (5 bases). Germline V gene sequence: CDR1 MNHEY, CDR2 SVGAGI. V lost 3 bases to trimming and J lost 1 base, with 7 bases between them. This CDR3 spans 14 amino acids. The chain's CDR3 is CASSYGGSNQPQHF. The CDR3 nucleotides read TGTGCCAGCAGTTATGGGGGGAGCAATCAGCCCCAGCATTTT.

The chain carries TRBV9 and TRBJ2-1; D is perhaps TRBD2 (7 bases). The CDR3 covers 13 residues. Germline CDR1 reads SGDLS; CDR2 reads YYNGEE. V dropped 9 bases and J dropped 9 bases, with 19 bases sitting between them. Written as DNA, the CDR3 is TGTGCCACCGGGGGGCCCGGGGTAGGTGAGCAGTTCTTC. Its protein is CATGGPGVGEQFF.

The V call is TRBV6-5, the J call TRBJ2-1, with 7 bases lining up with TRBD1. This CDR3 is 15 amino acids long. Germline-derived CDR1 and CDR2 are MNHEY and SVGAGI. The V segment lost 5 bases and the J segment 4 bases; nucleotides outside the gene matches: 8. This CDR3 reads CASSIQGSSYNEQFF. DNA of the CDR3: TGTGCCAGCAGTATACAGGGGTCATCATACAATGAGCAGTTCTTC.

The CDR3: CASSMRWSSGNEQFF. CDR3 nucleotide sequence: TGTGCCAGTAGTATGCGCTGGTCAAGTGGGAATGAGCAGTTCTTC. The chain has TRBV19 and TRBJ2-1; no firm D call. The CDR3 spans 15 residues. The germline V gene encodes CDR1 LNHDA and CDR2 SQIVND (reference sequence). V lost 3 bases to trimming and J lost 7 bases, with 16 bases between them.

CDR3 sequence (DNA): TGTGCCAGCAGCAGCCTAGCGTCGGGGAGCGAGCAGTACTTC. This encodes CASSSLASGSEQYF. The gene calls are TRBV25-1 and TRBJ2-7, with D perhaps TRBD2 (6 bases). Germline-derived CDR1 and CDR2 are MGHDK and SYGVNS. The CDR3 is 14 amino acids. V was clipped by 6 bases and J by 6 bases, with 18 bases between them.

V is TRBV4-1 and J is TRBJ2-3; 10 nucleotides match TRBD1. The CDR3 runs to 17 residues. Trimming took 4 bases from V and 7 from J; bases not matched to a gene: 14. Germline-derived CDR1 and CDR2 are MGHRA and YSYEKL. DNA for the CDR3: TGCGCCAGCAGCCTCGGGACAGGGGATCCCTCTTTTCATACGCAGTATTTT. Translated: CASSLGTGDPSFHTQYF.

The V and J genes are TRBV2 and TRBJ1-5, with unresolved D. V was shortened by 4 bases and J by 3 bases, with 10 bases between the two germline ends. Germline CDR1 is SNHLY and CDR2 is FYNNEI. The CDR3 has 14 amino acids. CDR3 protein: CASSVGQVNQPQHF. The CDR3 DNA reads TGTGCCAGCAGTGTTGGGCAGGTCAATCAGCCCCAGCATTTT.

This sequence joins TRBV9 and TRBJ2-7; 10 positions agree with TRBD1. The CDR3 covers 13 residues. Per the germline V gene, CDR1 is SGDLS and CDR2 is YYNGEE. Trimming cost V 0 bases and J 6 bases; bases outside gene matches: 0. The CDR3 bases are TGTGCCAGCAGCGTAGGGACAGGGGGCGAGCAGTACTTC. Translating gives CASSVGTGGEQYF. The whole variable domain, filled in from reference TRBV9 and TRBJ2-7, reads DSGVTQTPKHLITATGQRVTLRCSPRSGDLSVYWYQQSLDQGLQFLIQYYNGEERAKGNILERFSAQQFPDLHSELNLSSLELGDSALYFCASSVGTGGEQYFGPGTRLTVT.

The rearrangement links TRBV28 to TRBJ2-2; D may be TRBD1 or TRBD2 (6 bases each). The CDR3 has 15 amino acids. CDR1 MDHEN and CDR2 SYDVKM come from the germline V gene. V was pared by 8 bases and J by 3 bases, with 16 bases between. The CDR3 DNA reads as TGTGCCAGCCTCAGAGGGGGGTTATACACCGGGGAGCTGTTTTTT. It codes for CASLRGGLYTGELFF.

The CDR3 DNA sequence: TGTGCCACCAGCAGCGGGGGTGAGCAGTACTTC. This codes for CATSSGGEQYF. The rearrangement joins TRBV15 to TRBJ2-7, with D possibly TRBD2 on 6 matching bases. Germline V gives CDR1 LNHNV, CDR2 YYDKDF (reference sequence). Trimming left V 3 bases short and J 7 bases short, with 7 bases between. This CDR3 comprises 11 residues.

The V gene is TRBV25-1, the J gene TRBJ1-5, with D perhaps TRBD1 (5 bases). This CDR3 is built from 15 residues. CDR1 is MGHDK, CDR2 SYGVNS, per germline. The V and J ends lost 2 bases and 3 bases respectively, with 11 bases between them. This CDR3 is CASSEREGPNQPQHF. The DNA for the CDR3 is TGTGCCAGCAGTGAACGGGAGGGACCCAATCAGCCCCAGCATTTT. The full variable domain, in which reference TRBV25-1 and TRBJ1-5 provide the parts outside the CDR3, is EADIYQTPRYLVIGTGKKITLECSQTMGHDKMYWYQQDPGMELHLIHYSYGVNSTEKGDLSSESTVSRIRTEHFPLTLESARPSHTSQYLCASSEREGPNQPQHFGDGTRLSIL.

V gene TRBV4-3 combines with J gene TRBJ2-1; 8 nucleotides line up with TRBD2. V dropped 0 bases and J dropped 4; count of bases not matched to a gene: 5. The CDR3 consists of 16 residues. Germline values: CDR1 LGHNA, CDR2 YSLEER. The CDR3 reads CASSQDRSGGYNEQFF. CDR3 sequence (DNA): TGCGCCAGCAGCCAAGATAGAAGCGGGGGTTACAATGAGCAGTTCTTC.

The chain has TRBV11-1 and TRBJ2-7, with TRBD2 matching over 7 bases. CDR1 and CDR2 from the germline V gene are SGHAT and FQDESV (reference sequence). This CDR3 contains 15 residues. V lost 5 bases, J lost 0 bases, and 7 bases stayed unmatched. The CDR3 loop reads CASSRAGDHSYEQYF. The CDR3 region has the DNA TGTGCCAGCAGCAGGGCGGGGGACCACTCCTACGAGCAGTACTTC.

The chain uses TRBV7-6 and TRBJ2-1, with 8 bases identical to TRBD2. With V trimmed by 5 bases and J by 6 bases, 6 bases remained unmatched. CDR1 is SGHVS and CDR2 is FNYEAQ in the germline V gene. CDR3 length: 14 amino acids. The CDR3 DNA reads as TGTGCCAGCAGCCTTAGCGGGGAACGCAATGAGCAGTTCTTC. Encoded protein: CASSLSGERNEQFF.

The rearrangement uses TRBV6-4 and TRBJ1-5; no clear D gene. V was pared by 3 bases and J by 1 base, with 4 bases between. CDR3 length equals 13 residues. Per the germline V gene, CDR1 is MRHNA and CDR2 is SNTAGT. CDR3 sequence: CASSEGSNQPQHF. CDR3 DNA sequence: TGTGCCAGCAGTGAGGGAAGCAATCAGCCCCAGCATTTT.

As DNA, the CDR3 is TGTGCCTGGAGTGTACGAGGAGGACGGGAGACCCAGTACTTC. It encodes CAWSVRGGRETQYF. The rearrangement links TRBV30 to TRBJ2-5; weak D call: TRBD2 (5 bases). The germline V gene encodes CDR1 GTSNPN and CDR2 SVGIG (reference sequence). The CDR3 extends over 14 amino acids. Trimming took off 0 bases at V and 5 bases at J, with 13 bases between the two ends. Combining the CDR3 with reference TRBV30 and TRBJ2-5 gives the whole variable domain SQTIHQWPATLVQPVGSPLSLECTVEGTSNPNLYWYRQAAGRGLQLLFYSVGIGQISSEVPQNLSASRPQDRQFILSSKKLLLSDSGFYLCAWSVRGGRETQYFGPGTRLLVL.

V usage is TRBV4-1 and J usage is TRBJ2-7; D unresolved. The V end was cut by 0 bases, the J end by 3 bases, with 9 bases between. Germline V lookup: CDR1 MGHRA, CDR2 YSYEKL. There are 14 residues in the CDR3. CDR3 sequence reads: CASSQEPYSYEQYF. The CDR3 nucleotides read TGCGCCAGCAGCCAAGAACCTTACAGCTACGAGCAGTACTTC.